This T cell receptor (beta chain) stems from a study of blood T cell repertoires in COVID-19. Study-level information: Researchers got acute and convalescent COVID-19 samples from the United States, Italy and Spain. Sources were T cells, B-cell-depleted T cells, or PBMCs; the material itself was cDNA or gDNA.

Original methodology: Estimated nucleated cell counts came from reference gene primer amplification. Only in-frame clones appear in the TCRdb table, and some are missing; sequencing was by immunoSEQ multiplex PCR. From that table come the V and J calls and clone size; the DNA was used to work out D and trimming. The sample holds under 50,000 clones, approximately 89% seen once. V shed 5 bases, J shed 4 bases, and the junction held 7 bases outside the gene matches. Germline V gene data show CDR1 as SGHTA and CDR2 as FQGTGA. The CDR3 extends over 15 amino acids. This sequence was found in a woman aged 40 to 50 with acute or convalescent COVID-19. The chain combines TRBV7-3 with TRBJ1-1; the match to TRBD1 covers 10 bases. Sequenced material: peripheral blood. The CDR3 nucleotides read TGTGCCAGCAGCCCACGGACAGGGGGGGGCACTGAAGCTTTCTTT. It yields the protein CASSPRTGGGTEAFF.